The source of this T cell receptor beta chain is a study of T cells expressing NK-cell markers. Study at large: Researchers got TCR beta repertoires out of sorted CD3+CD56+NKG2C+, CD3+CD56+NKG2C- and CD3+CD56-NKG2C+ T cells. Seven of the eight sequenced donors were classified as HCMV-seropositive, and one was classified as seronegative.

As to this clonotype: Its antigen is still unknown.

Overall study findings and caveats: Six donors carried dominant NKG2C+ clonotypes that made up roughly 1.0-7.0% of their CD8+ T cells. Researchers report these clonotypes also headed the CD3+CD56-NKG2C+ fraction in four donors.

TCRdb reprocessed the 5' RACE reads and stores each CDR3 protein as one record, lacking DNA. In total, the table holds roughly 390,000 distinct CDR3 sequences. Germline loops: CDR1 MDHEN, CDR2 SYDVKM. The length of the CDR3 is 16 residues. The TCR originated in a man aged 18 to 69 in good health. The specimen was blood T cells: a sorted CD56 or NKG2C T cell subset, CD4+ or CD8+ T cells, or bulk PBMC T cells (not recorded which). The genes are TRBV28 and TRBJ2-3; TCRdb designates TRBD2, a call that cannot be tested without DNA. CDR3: CASSVTSGGLTDTQYF.